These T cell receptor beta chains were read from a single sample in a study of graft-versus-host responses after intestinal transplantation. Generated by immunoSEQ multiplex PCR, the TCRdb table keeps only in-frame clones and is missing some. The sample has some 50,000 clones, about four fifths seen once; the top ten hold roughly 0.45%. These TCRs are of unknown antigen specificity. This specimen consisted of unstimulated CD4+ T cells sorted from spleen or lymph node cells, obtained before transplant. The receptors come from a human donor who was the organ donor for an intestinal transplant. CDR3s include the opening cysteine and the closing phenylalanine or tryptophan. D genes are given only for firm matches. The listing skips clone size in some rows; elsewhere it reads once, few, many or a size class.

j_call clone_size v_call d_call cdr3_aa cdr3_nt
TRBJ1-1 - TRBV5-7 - CASGPAPGGGNTEAFF TGTGCCAGCGGACCCGCTCCGGGGGGGGGAAACACTGAAGCTTTCTTT
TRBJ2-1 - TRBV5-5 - CASSLVGRSSYNEQFF TGTGCCAGCAGCTTGGTCGGCAGGAGCTCCTACAATGAGCAGTTCTTC
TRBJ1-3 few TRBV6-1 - CASSEILIGGNTIYF TGTGCCAGCAGTGAAATTTTAATTGGTGGAAACACCATATATTTT
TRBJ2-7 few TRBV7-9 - CASSLAGGPYEQYF TGTGCCAGCAGCTTAGCGGGGGGGCCCTACGAGCAGTACTTC
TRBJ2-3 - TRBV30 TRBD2 CAWRAGLAGITDTQYF TGTGCCTGGAGGGCCGGACTAGCGGGGATCACAGATACGCAGTATTTT
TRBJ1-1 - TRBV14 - CASSQFESRGRNTEAFF TGTGCCAGCAGCCAATTTGAGTCTCGCGGGAGGAACACTGAAGCTTTCTTT
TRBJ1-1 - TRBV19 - CASQPGTRANTEAFF TGTGCCAGTCAACCCGGGACACGAGCGAACACTGAAGCTTTCTTT
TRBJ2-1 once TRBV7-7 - CASSLGLLNEQFF TGTGCCAGCAGCTTAGGACTTCTAAATGAGCAGTTCTTC
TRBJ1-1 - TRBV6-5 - CASSYSTTIVNTEAFF TGTGCCAGCAGTTACTCTACGACGATTGTGAACACTGAAGCTTTCTTT
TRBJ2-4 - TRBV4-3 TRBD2 CASSLRLAGGEKGNIQYF TGCGCCAGCAGCCTCCGACTAGCGGGGGGCGAAAAGGGAAACATTCAGTACTTC
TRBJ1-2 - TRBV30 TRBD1 CAWSRYRGAYGYTF TGTGCCTGGAGTCGTTACAGGGGAGCCTATGGCTACACCTTC
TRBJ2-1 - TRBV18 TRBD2 CASSLLAGENNEQFF TGTGCCAGCTCACTCCTAGCGGGTGAGAACAATGAGCAGTTCTTC
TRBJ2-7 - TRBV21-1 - CASSKARWHEQYF TGTGCCAGCAGCAAAGCGAGGTGGCACGAGCAGTACTTC
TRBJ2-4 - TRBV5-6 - CASSLGQAKNIQYF TGTGCCAGCAGCTTGGGGCAGGCCAAAAACATTCAGTACTTC
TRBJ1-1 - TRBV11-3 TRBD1 CASSSGQANTEAFF TGTGCCAGCAGCTCCGGACAGGCCAACACTGAAGCTTTCTTT
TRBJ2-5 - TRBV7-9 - CASSLSEYQETQYF TGTGCCAGCAGCTTATCGGAGTACCAAGAGACCCAGTACTTC
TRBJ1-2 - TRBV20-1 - CSARDNYGYTF TGCAGTGCTAGGGACAACTATGGCTACACCTTC
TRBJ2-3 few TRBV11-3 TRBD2 CASSSPWRGAIVYTDTQYF TGTGCCAGCAGCTCCCCTTGGCGGGGGGCTATTGTTTACACAGATACGCAGTATTTT
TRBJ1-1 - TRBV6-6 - CASNLPGEAFF TGTGCCAGCAACTTACCAGGGGAAGCTTTCTTT
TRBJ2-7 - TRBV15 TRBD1 CATSRTTGSLYEQYF TGTGCCACCAGCAGAACGACAGGGAGCCTCTACGAGCAGTACTTC
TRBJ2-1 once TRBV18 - CASAPLAVAYNEQFF TGTGCCAGCGCACCATTGGCAGTGGCCTACAATGAGCAGTTCTTC
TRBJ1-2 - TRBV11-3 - CASSLSGGYGYTF TGTGCCAGCAGCTTATCCGGCGGCTATGGCTACACCTTC
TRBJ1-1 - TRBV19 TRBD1 CASDRGGRYTEAFF TGTGCCAGTGACAGGGGGGGCCGGTACACTGAAGCTTTCTTT
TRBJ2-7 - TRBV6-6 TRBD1 CASGTGEAYEQYF TGTGCCAGCGGGACAGGGGAGGCCTACGAGCAGTACTTC
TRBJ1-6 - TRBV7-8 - CASSLVGDPYNSPLHF TGTGCCAGCAGCTTAGTGGGGGACCCCTATAATTCACCCCTCCACTTT
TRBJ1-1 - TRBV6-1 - CASSKGGTEAFF TGTGCCAGCAGTAAGGGGGGTACTGAAGCTTTCTTT
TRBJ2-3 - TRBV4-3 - CASSQDQLFTDTQYF TGCGCCAGCAGCCAAGACCAACTTTTCACAGATACGCAGTATTTT
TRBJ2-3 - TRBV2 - CARKGERGGDTQYF TGTGCCAGGAAGGGGGAGAGAGGTGGAGATACGCAGTATTTT
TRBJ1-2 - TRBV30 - CAWSVDSDYGYTF TGTGCCTGGAGTGTCGACAGTGACTATGGCTACACCTTC
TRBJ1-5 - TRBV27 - CATRAGGPSNQPQHF TGTGCCACCAGAGCGGGGGGGCCTAGCAATCAGCCCCAGCATTTT
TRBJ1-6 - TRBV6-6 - CASSYSQGSYNSPLHF TGTGCCAGCAGTTACTCTCAGGGCTCCTATAATTCACCCCTCCACTTT
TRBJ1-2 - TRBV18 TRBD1 CASSPLGQGEGYTF TGTGCCAGCTCACCCCTCGGACAGGGGGAAGGCTACACCTTC
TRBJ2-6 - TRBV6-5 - CASRARLSGANVLTF TGTGCCAGCCGAGCGCGCTTATCTGGGGCCAACGTCCTGACTTTC
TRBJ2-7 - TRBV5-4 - CASSLSGGYEQYF TGTGCCAGCAGCTTGAGCGGAGGCTACGAGCAGTACTTC
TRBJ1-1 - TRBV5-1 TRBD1 CASSLLTGVNTEAFF TGCGCCAGCAGCTTGTTGACAGGGGTAAACACTGAAGCTTTCTTT
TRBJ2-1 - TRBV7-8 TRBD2 CASSPAARGGDEQFF TGTGCCAGCAGCCCGGCGGCCCGGGGAGGGGATGAGCAGTTCTTC
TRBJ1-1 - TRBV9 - CASSVALNTEAFF TGTGCCAGCAGCGTAGCTCTGAACACTGAAGCTTTCTTT
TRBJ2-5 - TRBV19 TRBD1 CASSTLGQGETQYF TGTGCCAGTAGTACCCTCGGACAGGGAGAGACCCAGTACTTC
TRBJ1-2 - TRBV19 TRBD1 CASSGRDRGLANYGYTF TGTGCCAGTAGTGGGAGGGACAGGGGCCTAGCTAACTATGGCTACACCTTC
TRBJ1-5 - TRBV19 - CASSPGPHQPQHF TGTGCCAGTAGTCCCGGGCCCCATCAGCCCCAGCATTTT
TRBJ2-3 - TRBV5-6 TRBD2 CASSGTSGAKIADTQYF TGTGCCAGCAGCGGGACTAGCGGGGCCAAGATAGCAGATACGCAGTATTTT
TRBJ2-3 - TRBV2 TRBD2 CAGRPGLGGTDTQYF TGTGCCGGACGCCCGGGACTAGGGGGAACAGATACGCAGTATTTT
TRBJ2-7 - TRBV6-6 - CASRRTAYEQYF TGTGCCAGCAGACGGACAGCCTACGAGCAGTACTTC
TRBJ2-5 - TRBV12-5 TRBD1 CASGKTGQETQYF TGTGCTAGTGGCAAGACAGGGCAAGAGACCCAGTACTTC
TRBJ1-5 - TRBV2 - CASSWTVDSNQPQHF TGTGCCAGCAGTTGGACAGTAGATAGCAATCAGCCCCAGCATTTT
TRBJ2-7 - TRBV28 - CASSNYEQYF TGTGCCAGCAGTAACTACGAGCAGTACTTC
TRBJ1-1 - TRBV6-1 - CASSGNSEAFF TGTGCCAGCAGTGGAAATTCCGAAGCTTTCTTT
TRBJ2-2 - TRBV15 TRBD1 CATSPPTGTGHTGELFF TGTGCCACCTCCCCCCCGACCGGGACAGGGCACACCGGGGAGCTGTTTTTT
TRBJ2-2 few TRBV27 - CASSRPGGANTGELFF TGTGCCAGCAGCCGTCCGGGCGGGGCGAACACCGGGGAGCTGTTTTTT
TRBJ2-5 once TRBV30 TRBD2 CAWSPPGPHERGVRTQYF TGTGCCTGGAGTCCCCCTGGCCCCCACGAGCGGGGGGTGAGGACCCAGTACTTC
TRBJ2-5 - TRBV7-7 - CASSSGHRETQYF TGTGCCAGCAGCTCCGGCCACCGTGAGACCCAGTACTTC
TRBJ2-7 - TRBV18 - CASSPGHLSSYEQYF TGTGCCAGCTCACCCGGACACCTGAGCTCCTACGAGCAGTACTTC
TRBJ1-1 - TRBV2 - CASSAEGFTEAFF TGTGCCAGCTCTGCGGAGGGGTTCACTGAAGCTTTCTTT